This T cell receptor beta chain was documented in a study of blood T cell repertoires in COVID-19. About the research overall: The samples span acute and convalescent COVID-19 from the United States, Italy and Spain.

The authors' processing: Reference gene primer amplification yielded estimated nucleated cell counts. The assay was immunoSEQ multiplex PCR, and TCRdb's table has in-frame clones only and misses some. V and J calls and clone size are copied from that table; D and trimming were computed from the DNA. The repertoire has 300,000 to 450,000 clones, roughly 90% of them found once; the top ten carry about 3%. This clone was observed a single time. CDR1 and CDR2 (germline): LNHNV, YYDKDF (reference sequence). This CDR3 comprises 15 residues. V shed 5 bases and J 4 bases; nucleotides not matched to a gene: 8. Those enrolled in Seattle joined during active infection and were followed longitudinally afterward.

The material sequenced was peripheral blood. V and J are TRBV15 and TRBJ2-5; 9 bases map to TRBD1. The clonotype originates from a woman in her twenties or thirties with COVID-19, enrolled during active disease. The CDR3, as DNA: TGTGCCACCAGCCGCAGACAGGGGGTGGGAGAGACCCAGTACTTC. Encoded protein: CATSRRQGVGETQYF.